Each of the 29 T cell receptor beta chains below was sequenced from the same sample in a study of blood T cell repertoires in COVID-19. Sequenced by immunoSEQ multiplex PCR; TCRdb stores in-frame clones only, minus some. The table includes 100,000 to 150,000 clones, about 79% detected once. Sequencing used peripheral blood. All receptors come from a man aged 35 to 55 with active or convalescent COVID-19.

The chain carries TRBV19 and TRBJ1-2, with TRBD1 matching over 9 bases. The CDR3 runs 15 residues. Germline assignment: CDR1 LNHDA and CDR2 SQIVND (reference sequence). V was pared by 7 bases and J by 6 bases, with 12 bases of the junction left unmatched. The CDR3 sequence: CASTLGQGIWNGYTF. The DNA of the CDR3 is TGTGCCAGTACTCTGGGACAGGGAATCTGGAATGGCTACACCTTC.

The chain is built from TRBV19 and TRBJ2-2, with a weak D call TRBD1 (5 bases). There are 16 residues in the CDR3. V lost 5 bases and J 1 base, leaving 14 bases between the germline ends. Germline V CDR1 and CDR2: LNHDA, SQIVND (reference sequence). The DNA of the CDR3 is TGTGCCAGTAGTCTTTGGGGCGCAGGGAACACCGGGGAGCTGTTTTTT. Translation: CASSLWGAGNTGELFF.

The CDR3 DNA is TGTGCCACCAGTGATTTGCGGACTAGCGGGGGGGAAGGGACCCAGTACTTC. Residues: CATSDLRTSGGEGTQYF. This chain joins TRBV24-1 and TRBJ2-5; 15 bases are shared with TRBD2. Germline V CDR1 and CDR2: KGHDR, SFDVKD. The CDR3 runs 17 residues. V dropped 0 bases and J dropped 7; count of bases not matched to a gene: 5.

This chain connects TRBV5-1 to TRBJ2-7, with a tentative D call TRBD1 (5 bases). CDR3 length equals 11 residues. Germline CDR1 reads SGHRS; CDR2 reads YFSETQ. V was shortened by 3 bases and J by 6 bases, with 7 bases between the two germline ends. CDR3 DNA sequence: TGCGCCAGCAGCTGGGGCACCGAGCAGTACTTC. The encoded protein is CASSWGTEQYF.

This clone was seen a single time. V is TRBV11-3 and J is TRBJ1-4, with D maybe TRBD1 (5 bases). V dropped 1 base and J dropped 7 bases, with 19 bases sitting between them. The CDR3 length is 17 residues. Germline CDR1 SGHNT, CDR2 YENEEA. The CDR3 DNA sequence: TGTGCCAGCAGCTTAGTATGGGGGGACCGGCGGGCTGAAAAACTGTTTTTT. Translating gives CASSLVWGDRRAEKLFF.

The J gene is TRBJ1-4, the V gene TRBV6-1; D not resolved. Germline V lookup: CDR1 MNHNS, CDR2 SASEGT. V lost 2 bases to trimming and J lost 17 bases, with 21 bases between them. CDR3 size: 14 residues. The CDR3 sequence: CASSEFTEKALCFF. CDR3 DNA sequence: TGTGCCAGCAGTGAATTTACAGAGAAGGCCCTCTGTTTTTTT.

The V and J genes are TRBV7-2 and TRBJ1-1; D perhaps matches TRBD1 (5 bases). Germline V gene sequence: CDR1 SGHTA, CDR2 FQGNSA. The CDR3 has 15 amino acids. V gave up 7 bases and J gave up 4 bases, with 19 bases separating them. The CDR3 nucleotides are TGTGCCAGCACCGTGACAGTAGATTATGGCACTGAAGCTTTCTTT. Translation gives CASTVTVDYGTEAFF.

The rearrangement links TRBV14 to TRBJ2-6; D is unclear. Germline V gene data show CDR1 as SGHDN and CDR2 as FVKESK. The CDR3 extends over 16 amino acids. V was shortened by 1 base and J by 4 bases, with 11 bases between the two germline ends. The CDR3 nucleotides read TGTGCCAGCAGCCAAGGCGTCCCATCCGGGGCCAACGTCCTGACTTTC. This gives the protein CASSQGVPSGANVLTF.

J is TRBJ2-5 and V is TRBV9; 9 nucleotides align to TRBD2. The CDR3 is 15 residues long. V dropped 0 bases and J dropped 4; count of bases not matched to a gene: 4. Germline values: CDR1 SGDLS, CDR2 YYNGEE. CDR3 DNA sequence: TGTGCCAGCAGCGTAGAAGGCGGGAGGGGAGAGACCCAGTACTTC. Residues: CASSVEGGRGETQYF. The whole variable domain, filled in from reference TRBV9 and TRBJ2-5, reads DSGVTQTPKHLITATGQRVTLRCSPRSGDLSVYWYQQSLDQGLQFLIQYYNGEERAKGNILERFSAQQFPDLHSELNLSSLELGDSALYFCASSVEGGRGETQYFGPGTRLLVL.

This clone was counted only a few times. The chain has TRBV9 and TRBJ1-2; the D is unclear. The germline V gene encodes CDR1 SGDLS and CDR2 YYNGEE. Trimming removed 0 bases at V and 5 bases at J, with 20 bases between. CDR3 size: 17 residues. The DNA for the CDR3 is TGTGCCAGCAGCGTAGCCGGGGAGACTGCCCTCCTTTATGGCTACACCTTC. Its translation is CASSVAGETALLYGYTF.

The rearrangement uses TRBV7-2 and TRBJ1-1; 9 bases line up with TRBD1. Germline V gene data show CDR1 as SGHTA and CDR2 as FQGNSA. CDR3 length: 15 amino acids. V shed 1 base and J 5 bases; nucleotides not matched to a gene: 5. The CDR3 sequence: CASSLVQGAGTEAFF. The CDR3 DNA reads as TGTGCCAGCAGCTTAGTACAGGGGGCAGGAACTGAAGCTTTCTTT.

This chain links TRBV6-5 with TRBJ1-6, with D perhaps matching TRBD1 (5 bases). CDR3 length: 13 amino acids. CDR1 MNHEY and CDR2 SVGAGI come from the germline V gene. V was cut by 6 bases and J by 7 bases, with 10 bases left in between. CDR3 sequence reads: CASRGLSNSPLHF. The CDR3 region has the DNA TGTGCCAGCAGGGGACTTTCGAATTCACCCCTCCACTTT.

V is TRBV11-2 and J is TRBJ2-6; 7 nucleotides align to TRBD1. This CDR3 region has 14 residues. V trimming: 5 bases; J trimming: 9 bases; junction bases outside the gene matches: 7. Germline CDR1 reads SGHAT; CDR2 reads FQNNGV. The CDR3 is CASSQEGTVNVLTF. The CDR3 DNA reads TGTGCCAGCAGCCAAGAGGGGACAGTCAACGTCCTGACTTTC. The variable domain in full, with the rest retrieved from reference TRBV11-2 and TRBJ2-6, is EAGVAQSPRYKIIEKRQSVAFWCNPISGHATLYWYQQILGQGPKLLIQFQNNGVVDDSQLPKDRFSAERLKGVDSTLKIQPAKLEDSAVYLCASSQEGTVNVLTFGAGSRLTVL.

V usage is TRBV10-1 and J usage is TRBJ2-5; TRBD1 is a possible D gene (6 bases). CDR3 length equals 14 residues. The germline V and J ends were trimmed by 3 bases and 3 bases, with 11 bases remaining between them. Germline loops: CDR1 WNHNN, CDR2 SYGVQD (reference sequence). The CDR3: CASSDPGQKETQYF. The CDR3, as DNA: TGCGCCAGCAGTGATCCGGGACAAAAAGAGACCCAGTACTTC.

CDR3 region: CASSLRRAGDEQFF. Written as DNA, the CDR3 is TGTGCCAGCAGCTTGCGGCGGGCCGGGGATGAGCAGTTCTTC. This chain links TRBV7-6 with TRBJ2-1; D perhaps matches TRBD2 (5 bases). Trimming removed 3 bases at V and 8 bases at J, with 14 bases between. Germline V lookup: CDR1 SGHVS, CDR2 FNYEAQ. This CDR3 is 14 amino acids long.

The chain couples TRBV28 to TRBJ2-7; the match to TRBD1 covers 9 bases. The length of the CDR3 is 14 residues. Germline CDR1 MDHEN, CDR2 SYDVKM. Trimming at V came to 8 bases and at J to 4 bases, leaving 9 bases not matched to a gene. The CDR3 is CASQPGTGLYEQYF. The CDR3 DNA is TGTGCCAGCCAGCCAGGGACAGGGTTGTACGAGCAGTACTTC.

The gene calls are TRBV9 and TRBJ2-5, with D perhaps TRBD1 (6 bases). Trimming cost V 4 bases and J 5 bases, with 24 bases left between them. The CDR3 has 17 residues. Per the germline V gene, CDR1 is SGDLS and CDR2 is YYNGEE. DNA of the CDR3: TGTGCCAGCAGCAGTGGGGGTAAGGCAGGGGCAGAGGAGACCCAGTACTTC. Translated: CASSSGGKAGAEETQYF. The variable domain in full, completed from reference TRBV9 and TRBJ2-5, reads DSGVTQTPKHLITATGQRVTLRCSPRSGDLSVYWYQQSLDQGLQFLIQYYNGEERAKGNILERFSAQQFPDLHSELNLSSLELGDSALYFCASSSGGKAGAEETQYFGPGTRLLVL.

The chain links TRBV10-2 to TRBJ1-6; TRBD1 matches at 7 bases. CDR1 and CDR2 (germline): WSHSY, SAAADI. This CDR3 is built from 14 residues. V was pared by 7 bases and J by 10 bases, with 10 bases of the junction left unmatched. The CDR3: CASKEGQARSPLHF. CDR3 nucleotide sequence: TGCGCCAGCAAGGAAGGACAGGCACGATCACCCCTCCACTTT.

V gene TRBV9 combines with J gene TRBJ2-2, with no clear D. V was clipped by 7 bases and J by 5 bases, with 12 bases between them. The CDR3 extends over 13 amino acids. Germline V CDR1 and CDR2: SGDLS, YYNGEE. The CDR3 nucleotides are TGTGCCAGCGCGGCCCTCCCGACCGGGGAGCTGTTTTTT. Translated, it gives CASAALPTGELFF.

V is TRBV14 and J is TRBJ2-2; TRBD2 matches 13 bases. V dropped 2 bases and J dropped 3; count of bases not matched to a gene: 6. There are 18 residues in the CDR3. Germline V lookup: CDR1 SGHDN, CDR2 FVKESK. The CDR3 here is CASSQRVLAGGYTGELFF. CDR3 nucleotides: TGTGCCAGCAGCCAACGCGTACTAGCGGGGGGGTACACCGGGGAGCTGTTTTTT.

The DNA of the CDR3 is TGCGCCAGCAGTCAACAGCAGCGTAATTCACCCCTCCACTTT. Translation gives CASSQQQRNSPLHF. The chain joins TRBV4-1 to TRBJ1-6; unclear D gene. The germline CDR1 and CDR2 sequences are MGHRA and YSYEKL. This CDR3 contains 14 residues. V was clipped by 6 bases and J by 6 bases, with 12 bases between them.

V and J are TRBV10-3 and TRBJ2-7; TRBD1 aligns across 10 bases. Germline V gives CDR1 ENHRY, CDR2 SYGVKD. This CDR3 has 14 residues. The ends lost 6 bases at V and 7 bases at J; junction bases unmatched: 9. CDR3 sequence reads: CAISGTGDPLEQYF. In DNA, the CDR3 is TGTGCCATCAGCGGGACAGGGGACCCCTTGGAGCAGTACTTC.

The CDR3 region has the DNA TGCAGCGTTGACGCGGGGCTCGTGAACACTGAAGCTTTCTTT. Amino acids: CSVDAGLVNTEAFF. The chain joins TRBV29-1 to TRBJ1-1, with D possibly matching TRBD1 (5 bases). The CDR3 is 14 amino acids. Germline loops: CDR1 SQVTM, CDR2 ANQGSEA. The germline V and J ends were trimmed by 3 bases and 0 bases, with 11 bases remaining between them.

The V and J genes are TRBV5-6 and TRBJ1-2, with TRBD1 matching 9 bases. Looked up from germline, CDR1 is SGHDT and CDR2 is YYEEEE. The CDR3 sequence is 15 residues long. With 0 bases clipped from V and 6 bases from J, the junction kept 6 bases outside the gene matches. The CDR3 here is CASSLAGTGPDGYTF. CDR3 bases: TGTGCCAGCAGCTTGGCCGGGACAGGGCCAGATGGCTACACCTTC.

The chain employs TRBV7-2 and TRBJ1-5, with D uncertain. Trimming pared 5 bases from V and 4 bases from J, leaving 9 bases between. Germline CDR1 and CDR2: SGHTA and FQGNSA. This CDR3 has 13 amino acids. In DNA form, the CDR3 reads TGTGCCAGCAGCAGCAGCAGGAATCAGCCCCAGCATTTT. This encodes CASSSSRNQPQHF.

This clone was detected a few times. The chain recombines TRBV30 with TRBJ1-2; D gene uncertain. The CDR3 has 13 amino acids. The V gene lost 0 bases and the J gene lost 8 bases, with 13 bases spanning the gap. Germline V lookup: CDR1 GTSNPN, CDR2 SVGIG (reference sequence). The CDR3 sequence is CAWSVRTDRGYTF. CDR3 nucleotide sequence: TGTGCCTGGAGTGTGCGAACAGACCGCGGCTACACCTTC.

In DNA form, the CDR3 reads TGTGCCAGCAGCTCTAGTCCTTCGGGAGGGACTGAAGCTTTCTTT. This codes for CASSSSPSGGTEAFF. J is TRBJ1-1 and V is TRBV11-2, with unresolved D. This CDR3 region has 15 residues. Trimming stripped 4 bases from V and 5 bases from J, with 17 bases between. Germline assignment: CDR1 SGHAT and CDR2 FQNNGV.

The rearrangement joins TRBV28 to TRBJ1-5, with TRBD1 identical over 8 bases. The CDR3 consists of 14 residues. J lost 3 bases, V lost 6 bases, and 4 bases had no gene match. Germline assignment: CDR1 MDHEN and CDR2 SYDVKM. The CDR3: CASRATGDNQPQHF. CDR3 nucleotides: TGTGCCAGCAGGGCGACAGGGGACAATCAGCCCCAGCATTTT.

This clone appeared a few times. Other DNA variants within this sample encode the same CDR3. The CDR3 DNA reads TGTGCCTGGACCCCGGGACAGGGCTATCAGCCCCAGCATTTT. It yields the protein CAWTPGQGYQPQHF. The J gene is TRBJ1-5, the V gene TRBV30; 9 nucleotides align to TRBD1. This CDR3 has 14 amino acids. The germline V gene encodes CDR1 GTSNPN and CDR2 SVGIG (reference sequence). With 4 bases clipped from V and 5 bases from J, the junction kept 6 bases outside the gene matches.